The 23 T cell receptor beta chains below all came from one sample that was sequenced in a study of blood T cell repertoires in COVID-19. The assay was immunoSEQ multiplex PCR, and TCRdb's table has in-frame clones only and misses some. This table has a few hundred thousand clones, about 83% appearing once. Sequencing was carried out using PBMCs or T cells enriched from blood (not recorded which). These receptors were collected from a woman aged 45-59 years who had recovered from COVID-19.

The chain links TRBV5-6 to TRBJ1-2, with TRBD1 matching over 7 bases. Unmatched junction bases numbered 12, after V lost 0 bases and J lost 7 bases. Germline loops: CDR1 SGHDT, CDR2 YYEEEE. The CDR3 covers 16 residues. The CDR3 is CASSLGAGQWNRGYTF. The DNA for the CDR3 is TGTGCCAGCAGCTTGGGTGCGGGACAGTGGAACCGTGGCTACACCTTC.

V gene TRBV30 combines with J gene TRBJ2-7; no clear D. The CDR3 length is 13 residues. Trimming shortened V by 0 bases and J by 7 bases, and 13 bases separated the two germline ends. From germline, CDR1 is GTSNPN and CDR2 SVGIG (reference sequence). This chain's CDR3 is CAWSVARLGEQYF. CDR3 nucleotides: TGTGCCTGGAGTGTGGCTCGGCTCGGGGAGCAGTACTTC.

The chain couples TRBV18 to TRBJ2-2; 9 bases line up with TRBD1. The junction had 4 bases not matched to a gene; V was cut back by 3 bases and J by 5 bases. The CDR3 sequence is 15 residues long. Germline values: CDR1 KGHSH, CDR2 LQKENI. CDR3 sequence: CASSPGQGWTGELFF. The CDR3 nucleotides are TGTGCCAGCTCACCCGGACAGGGGTGGACCGGGGAGCTGTTTTTT.

The chain is built from TRBV7-5 and TRBJ1-2. TRBV7-5 is reported as a pseudogene. This CDR3 is built from 16 residues. CDR3 nucleotide sequence: TGTGCCAGAAGCTTAAATTTTCGGGGGGCTCACTATGGCTACACCTTC. Amino acids: CARSLNFRGAHYGYTF.

For the CDR3, the DNA is TGCGCCAGCAGCCAAGTGTATTACACTGAAGCTTTCTTT. Protein: CASSQVYYTEAFF. This chain joins TRBV4-1 and TRBJ1-1; no reliable D call. Trimming shortened V by 1 base and J by 3 bases, and 6 bases separated the two germline ends. This CDR3 is built from 13 residues. Germline V gene data show CDR1 as MGHRA and CDR2 as YSYEKL.

The chain carries TRBV28 and TRBJ2-7, with 7 bases lining up with TRBD1. This CDR3 is built from 16 residues. Looked up from germline, CDR1 is MDHEN and CDR2 is SYDVKM. After removal of 4 bases from V and 0 bases from J, the junction contained 9 bases not matched to a gene. CDR3 DNA sequence: TGTGCCAGCAGTTCGACGGGACAGTCCCCCTCCTACGAGCAGTACTTC. It specifies CASSSTGQSPSYEQYF.

V is TRBV28 and J is TRBJ1-5; 7 bases fit TRBD1. J gave up 7 bases and V 3 bases, and 6 bases lay outside the gene matches. The CDR3 consists of 14 residues. Germline values: CDR1 MDHEN, CDR2 SYDVKM. Written as DNA, the CDR3 is TGTGCCAGCAGTTTGTCAGGGGGAGGACAGCCCCAGCATTTT. Its translation: CASSLSGGGQPQHF.

The rearrangement joins TRBV18 to TRBJ2-7; 7 bases match TRBD1. V lost 5 bases and J lost 2; bases outside the gene matches: 9. The CDR3 contains 15 residues. The germline V gene encodes CDR1 KGHSH and CDR2 LQKENI. This chain's CDR3 is CASSIQQGYPYEQYF. In nucleotides, the CDR3 is TGTGCCAGCTCAATCCAACAGGGGTACCCCTACGAGCAGTACTTC.

The chain combines TRBV7-9 with TRBJ1-6; TRBD1 agrees at 7 bases. The ends lost 3 bases at V and 0 bases at J; junction bases unmatched: 11. This CDR3 spans 19 amino acids. Germline assignment: CDR1 SEHNR and CDR2 FQNEAQ (reference sequence). The CDR3 DNA reads TGTGCCAGCAGCTTTTTAAGGGGGCAGTCAAGCTCCTATAATTCACCCCTCCACTTT. Its translation is CASSFLRGQSSSYNSPLHF. Filled out from reference TRBV7-9 and TRBJ1-6, the complete variable domain reads DTGVSQNPRHKITKRGQNVTFRCDPISEHNRLYWYRQTLGQGPEFLTYFQNEAQLEKSRLLSDRFSAERPKGSFSTLEIQRTEQGDSAMYLCASSFLRGQSSSYNSPLHFGNGTRLTVT.

This chain joins TRBV19 and TRBJ2-7; TRBD2 matches at 8 bases. The CDR3 is made up of 18 amino acids. Germline assignment: CDR1 LNHDA and CDR2 SQIVND (reference sequence). V was clipped by 9 bases and J by 4 bases; unmatched bases: 23. Here the CDR3 DNA reads TGTGCCAGCACCGGGCGATCGGGGGGGCAGGGGAAGCGATACGAGCAGTACTTC. It yields the protein CASTGRSGGQGKRYEQYF.

The genes are TRBV2 and TRBJ1-6; D is perhaps TRBD1 (5 bases). The ends were cut back, 7 bases at V and 6 bases at J, with 13 bases in the middle. Germline CDR1 is SNHLY and CDR2 is FYNNEI. The CDR3 is 14 amino acids. The CDR3 loop reads CASMSTQGNSPLHF. DNA for the CDR3: TGTGCCAGCATGTCCACCCAGGGTAATTCACCCCTCCACTTT.

The genes are TRBV3-1 (or the pseudogene TRBV3-2) and TRBJ2-1, with 9 bases identical to TRBD2. This CDR3 has 15 residues. Germline V lookup: CDR1 LGHDT, CDR2 YNNKEL (reference sequence). V was pared by 3 bases and J by 12 bases, with 12 bases of the junction left unmatched. The CDR3 reads CASSQATGTSSRQFF. The CDR3 nucleotides are TGTGCCAGCAGCCAGGCAACCGGGACTAGCAGTCGGCAGTTCTTC.

This clone appeared once. The J gene is TRBJ2-2, the V gene TRBV12-3 or TRBV12-4; D ambiguous. The CDR3 totals 13 residues. V lost 3 bases and J lost 4, with 6 bases in between. As DNA, the CDR3 is TGTGCCAGCAGTTTTAGCCGCACCGGGGAGCTGTTTTTT. Encoded protein: CASSFSRTGELFF.

The chain has TRBV7-2 and TRBJ2-1; TRBD2 aligns across 9 bases. CDR3 length: 15 residues. CDR1 SGHTA and CDR2 FQGNSA come from the germline V gene. Germline trimming cut 4 bases from V and 8 bases from J; bases unmatched to any gene: 9. CDR3 nucleotides: TGTGCCAGCAGCTGGGCGGGGGGGCCATATTATGAGCAGTTCTTC. Its translation: CASSWAGGPYYEQFF. Full variable domain (missing parts from reference TRBV7-2 and TRBJ2-1): GAGVSQSPSNKVTEKGKDVELRCDPISGHTALYWYRQSLGQGLEFLIYFQGNSAPDKSGLPSDRFSAERTGGSVSTLTIQRTQQEDSAVYLCASSWAGGPYYEQFFGPGTRLTVL.

The gene calls are TRBV6-5 and TRBJ1-6; the D gene is possibly TRBD1 (5 bases). Germline V gene lookup returns CDR1 MNHEY and CDR2 SVGAGI. The V end was cut by 4 bases, the J end by 10 bases, with 14 bases between. The CDR3 has 14 amino acids. The CDR3 region has the DNA TGTGCCAGCAGTTTAGGGGCGCCGCGCTCACCCCTCCACTTT. Amino acids: CASSLGAPRSPLHF.

This clone was recorded once. In DNA form, the CDR3 reads TGCGCCAGCAGCCATAACCCCAGGGAGGGAAACACTGAAGCTTTCTTT. Translating it yields CASSHNPREGNTEAFF. V is TRBV4-3 and J is TRBJ1-1, with D perhaps matching TRBD1 (5 bases). The length of the CDR3 is 16 residues. The germline V and J ends were trimmed by 3 bases and 2 bases, with 16 bases remaining between them. Germline V CDR1 and CDR2: LGHNA, YSLEER.

The rearrangement joins TRBV5-1 to TRBJ2-1, with 8 bases aligning to TRBD2. This CDR3 is built from 16 residues. J lost 0 bases, V lost 4 bases, and 6 bases had no gene match. Germline CDR1 SGHRS, CDR2 YFSETQ. The CDR3 region has the DNA TGCGCCAGCAGCCCGTGGGGGACTAGCTCCTACAATGAGCAGTTCTTC. It codes for CASSPWGTSSYNEQFF.

This rearrangement joins TRBV7-8 to TRBJ2-5; tentative D call: TRBD1 (7 bases). The V end lost 1 base, the J end lost 4 bases, and 13 bases lay between the germline ends. The CDR3 contains 15 residues. CDR1 and CDR2 (germline): SGHVS, FQNEAQ. CDR3 nucleotides: TGTGCCAGCAGCTTAGGCAGGGGGGTAGGAGAGACCCAGTACTTC. Its protein product is CASSLGRGVGETQYF.

The genes are TRBV29-1 and TRBJ2-4; TRBD1 is a possible D gene (5 bases). The V end lost 7 bases, the J end lost 6 bases, and 10 bases lay between the germline ends. This CDR3 region has 11 residues. CDR1 and CDR2 from the germline V gene are SQVTM and ANQGSEA. Written as DNA, the CDR3 is TGCAGCGCCGCAGGGCCAAACATTCAGTACTTC. Translating it yields CSAAGPNIQYF.

The CDR3 loop is CASSNSKNTEAFF. CDR3 bases: TGTGCCAGCAGTAACTCAAAGAACACTGAAGCTTTCTTT. The J gene is TRBJ1-1, the V gene TRBV28; D unresolved. The V end lost 5 bases, the J end lost 1 base, and 8 bases lay between the germline ends. Looked up from germline, CDR1 is MDHEN and CDR2 is SYDVKM. The length of the CDR3 is 13 residues.

This clone has only a few counts. J is TRBJ1-1 and V is TRBV19, with TRBD1 matching 7 bases. J lost 5 bases, V lost 7 bases, and 19 bases had no gene match. The CDR3 length is 17 residues. The germline V gene has CDR1 LNHDA and CDR2 SQIVND (reference sequence). In DNA form, the CDR3 reads TGTGCCAGTACCTTTGCCCTCAGACAGGGTGGGGGGACTGAAGCTTTCTTT. It encodes CASTFALRQGGGTEAFF.

The J gene is TRBJ2-5, the V gene TRBV2; 8 bases are a match to TRBD2. Germline assignment: CDR1 SNHLY and CDR2 FYNNEI. This CDR3 contains 18 residues. V trimming: 6 bases; J trimming: 2 bases; junction bases outside the gene matches: 17. For the CDR3, the DNA is TGTGCCAGCAGGGATCTCCTTTTAAGCGGGGGCCAGCAAGAGACCCAGTACTTC. It encodes CASRDLLLSGGQQETQYF. Filled out from reference TRBV2 and TRBJ2-5, the complete variable domain reads EPEVTQTPSHQVTQMGQEVILRCVPISNHLYFYWYRQILGQKVEFLVSFYNNEISEKSEIFDDQFSVERPDGSNFTLKIRSTKLEDSAMYFCASRDLLLSGGQQETQYFGPGTRLLVL.

The chain joins TRBV11-1 to TRBJ2-3; 14 positions agree with TRBD2. CDR3 size: 16 residues. Looked up from germline, CDR1 is SGHAT and CDR2 is FQDESV (reference sequence). The junction had 4 bases not matched to a gene; V was cut back by 5 bases and J by 3 bases. CDR3 bases: TGTGCCAGCAGCGGCCGGACTAGCGGGGGGACAGATACGCAGTATTTT. As protein: CASSGRTSGGTDTQYF.